The present TCR beta chain was sequenced within a study of blood T cell repertoires in COVID-19. Across the whole study: Sites in the United States, Italy and Spain provided acute and convalescent COVID-19 samples. T cells, B-cell-depleted T cells, or PBMCs supplied cDNA or gDNA.

The data were produced by immunoSEQ multiplex PCR, yet TCRdb's version contains in-frame clones alone and is incomplete. Of a few hundred thousand clones detected, about 80% appear once; the ten largest clones hold roughly 3.2%. Participants reported their clinical history, and cohort assignment relied on those reports. Germline CDR1 and CDR2: SGHRS and YFSETQ. V gave up 0 bases and J gave up 6 bases; unmatched junction bases: 7. The CDR3 totals 16 residues. The receptor was isolated from a man in his forties or fifties who had recovered from COVID-19. The sequenced sample consisted of PBMCs or T cells enriched from blood (not recorded which). The rearrangement uses TRBV5-1 and TRBJ1-4; 8 bases are shared with TRBD1. Written as DNA, the CDR3 is TGCGCCAGCAGCTTGGGTGACAGGGGACCTTATGAAAAACTGTTTTTT. It translates to CASSLGDRGPYEKLFF.